These T cell receptor beta chains were read from a single sample in a study of shared clonotypes between healthy human individuals. The table came from immunoSEQ multiplex PCR; TCRdb's copy has only in-frame clones and leaves some out. This sample has roughly 500,000 clones, with more than 95% found just once. The specimen was naive CD4+ T cells sorted from blood. The source is a woman in her thirties in good health. Each CDR3 is given with its conserved first and last residue. Each record gives: D gene, V gene, J gene, CDR3 protein. The D gene is left open where the match is weak.

D gene: TRBD1; V gene: TRBV6-6; J gene: TRBJ2-7; CDR3 protein: CASSVPGQGSSYEQYF
D gene: .; V gene: TRBV10-3; J gene: TRBJ2-5; CDR3 protein: CAISASGQETQYF
D gene: TRBD1; V gene: TRBV6-4; J gene: TRBJ1-1; CDR3 protein: CASSRDRGPEREAFF
D gene: .; V gene: TRBV4-1; J gene: TRBJ2-5; CDR3 protein: CASSQAYKANGETQYF
D gene: .; V gene: TRBV5-1; J gene: TRBJ2-7; CDR3 protein: CASRPDSSYEQYF
D gene: TRBD2; V gene: TRBV9; J gene: TRBJ2-5; CDR3 protein: CASSVGLAGTQETQYF
D gene: TRBD2; V gene: TRBV4-1; J gene: TRBJ2-1; CDR3 protein: CASTAGFGGRSNEQFF
D gene: .; V gene: TRBV11-3; J gene: TRBJ2-2; CDR3 protein: CASSLSDGNTGELFF
D gene: .; V gene: TRBV4-1; J gene: TRBJ2-3; CDR3 protein: CASSQDRIELDTQYF
D gene: .; V gene: TRBV18; J gene: TRBJ2-5; CDR3 protein: CASSPPSVEPETQYF
D gene: .; V gene: TRBV5-1; J gene: TRBJ2-5; CDR3 protein: CASSFSGQETQYF
D gene: TRBD1; V gene: TRBV10-3; J gene: TRBJ2-7; CDR3 protein: CAISPTGTYEQYF
D gene: TRBD2; V gene: TRBV7-2; J gene: TRBJ2-1; CDR3 protein: CASSFPNDSGPLVYNEQFF
D gene: .; V gene: TRBV5-8; J gene: TRBJ2-1; CDR3 protein: CASSLFVAIYNEQFF
D gene: TRBD1; V gene: TRBV7-2; J gene: TRBJ1-2; CDR3 protein: CASSTTGGYGYTF
D gene: .; V gene: TRBV10-1; J gene: TRBJ2-7; CDR3 protein: CASSESGKYEQYF
D gene: .; V gene: TRBV9; J gene: TRBJ1-2; CDR3 protein: CASSVGQGYYGYTF
D gene: TRBD1; V gene: TRBV28; J gene: TRBJ1-2; CDR3 protein: CASQGTGYGYTF
D gene: .; V gene: TRBV28; J gene: TRBJ2-5; CDR3 protein: CASSSHSGTTEAQYF
D gene: .; V gene: TRBV19; J gene: TRBJ1-6; CDR3 protein: CASSIRRSPLHF
D gene: .; V gene: TRBV6-5; J gene: TRBJ1-4; CDR3 protein: CASSYSSGPQGEKLFF
D gene: .; V gene: TRBV11-3; J gene: TRBJ2-1; CDR3 protein: CASSRPEEPRQFF
D gene: TRBD1; V gene: TRBV7-2; J gene: TRBJ2-7; CDR3 protein: CASNAGTGGSYEQYF
D gene: TRBD2; V gene: TRBV4-2; J gene: TRBJ2-1; CDR3 protein: CASSRSGLAGGSSSYNEQFF
D gene: TRBD1; V gene: TRBV5-1; J gene: TRBJ2-7; CDR3 protein: CASSLVDRVYEQYF
D gene: TRBD1; V gene: TRBV18; J gene: TRBJ1-3; CDR3 protein: CASSSGTAGNTIYF
D gene: TRBD2; V gene: TRBV7-9; J gene: TRBJ2-5; CDR3 protein: CASSFVGGETQYF
D gene: TRBD1; V gene: TRBV2; J gene: TRBJ1-4; CDR3 protein: CASTPQGAVYNEKLFF
D gene: TRBD1; V gene: TRBV7-2; J gene: TRBJ2-5; CDR3 protein: CASSRRQGQETQYF
D gene: TRBD2; V gene: TRBV5-4; J gene: TRBJ2-1; CDR3 protein: CASSLGSSGTYNEQFF
D gene: .; V gene: TRBV4-1; J gene: TRBJ2-7; CDR3 protein: CASSQVFAGGTRPYEQYF
D gene: .; V gene: TRBV10-3; J gene: TRBJ1-5; CDR3 protein: CAINRARYDSNQPQHF
D gene: .; V gene: TRBV7-9; J gene: TRBJ2-5; CDR3 protein: CASSLLTRQETQYF
D gene: .; V gene: TRBV27; J gene: TRBJ2-3; CDR3 protein: CASSFVFGIEGTDTQYF
D gene: TRBD1; V gene: TRBV2; J gene: TRBJ1-5; CDR3 protein: CASQWDRGTNQPQHF
D gene: .; V gene: TRBV6-1; J gene: TRBJ2-2; CDR3 protein: CASSELAKNTGELFF
D gene: .; V gene: TRBV19; J gene: TRBJ2-2; CDR3 protein: CASTARGRKNTGELFF
D gene: .; V gene: TRBV19; J gene: TRBJ1-2; CDR3 protein: CASSIAETGSYGYTF
D gene: .; V gene: TRBV6-5; J gene: TRBJ2-5; CDR3 protein: CATSRREHKETQYF
D gene: .; V gene: TRBV28; J gene: TRBJ2-7; CDR3 protein: CASSLPSTNSYEQYF
D gene: TRBD1; V gene: TRBV2; J gene: TRBJ1-5; CDR3 protein: CASSRLGQGFFSGQPQHF
D gene: .; V gene: TRBV28; J gene: TRBJ2-1; CDR3 protein: CASSHQDRGSYNEQFF
D gene: TRBD1; V gene: TRBV10-3; J gene: TRBJ2-7; CDR3 protein: CAITVGLGQSYEQYF
D gene: .; V gene: TRBV9; J gene: TRBJ2-7; CDR3 protein: CASSVDSARYYEQYF
D gene: TRBD1; V gene: TRBV15; J gene: TRBJ2-7; CDR3 protein: CATSQSGTGLYEQYF
D gene: .; V gene: TRBV19; J gene: TRBJ2-6; CDR3 protein: CASGPSGANVLTF
D gene: .; V gene: TRBV5-1; J gene: TRBJ2-7; CDR3 protein: CASSSAGQTYEQYF
D gene: .; V gene: TRBV28; J gene: TRBJ1-4; CDR3 protein: CASRSREREKLFF
D gene: .; V gene: TRBV7-9; J gene: TRBJ1-2; CDR3 protein: CASSFTGAEYGYTF
D gene: .; V gene: TRBV7-8; J gene: TRBJ2-7; CDR3 protein: CASSLEALSSYEQYF
D gene: .; V gene: TRBV5-4; J gene: TRBJ1-2; CDR3 protein: CASSYWEGGYTF
D gene: .; V gene: TRBV7-9; J gene: TRBJ2-7; CDR3 protein: CASSLEKRSEQYF
D gene: .; V gene: TRBV2; J gene: .; CDR3 protein: CASGPGSSYEQYF
D gene: TRBD2; V gene: TRBV7-9; J gene: TRBJ2-1; CDR3 protein: CASSLGTSVNNEQFF
D gene: .; V gene: TRBV10-3; J gene: TRBJ1-2; CDR3 protein: CAISESAGLTNYGYTF
D gene: .; V gene: TRBV30; J gene: TRBJ1-1; CDR3 protein: CAWGPKGRMNTEAFF
D gene: TRBD1; V gene: TRBV18; J gene: TRBJ2-1; CDR3 protein: CASSPGQGEYNEQFF
D gene: TRBD1; V gene: TRBV28; J gene: TRBJ1-4; CDR3 protein: CASSAGQGTMGTLF
D gene: .; V gene: TRBV19; J gene: TRBJ1-2; CDR3 protein: CASNGAETNYGYTF